One T cell receptor beta chain is described in this entry. This CDR3 comprises 15 residues. Germline V CDR1 and CDR2: LGHDT, YNNKEL (reference sequence). V gave up 7 bases and J gave up 4 bases, with 19 bases separating them. This entry belongs to a study of T cell responses to AZD1222 COVID-19 vaccine. Some clones are missing from TCRdb's copy, which holds only in-frame ones; the method was immunoSEQ multiplex PCR. The table lists 150,000 or so clones, roughly 94% of them singletons, with approximately 4.8% in the top ten. The clonotype originates from an adult who received the AZD1222 COVID-19 vaccine. The V and J genes are TRBV3-1 (or the pseudogene TRBV3-2) and TRBJ2-5; D uncertain. Sequenced material: peripheral blood, taken 28 days after the second AZD1222 dose. This CDR3 reads CASILSSYFGETQYF. The CDR3 region has the DNA TGTGCCAGCATCCTCTCGTCTTACTTCGGAGAGACCCAGTACTTC.